The 26 T cell receptor beta chains below all came from one sample that was sequenced in a study of PD-1 blockade in classical Hodgkin lymphoma. With no exception, relapse followed autologous stem cell transplantation in all patients, and brentuximab vedotin exposure varied. Here immunoSEQ multiplex PCR was the method, and the copy in TCRdb shows in-frame clones only, minus some. The table records around 39,000 clones, 76% of them present only once. This specimen consisted of peripheral blood mononuclear cells (PBMCs), obtained before the second cycle of nivolumab. These receptors originate from a human donor with classical Hodgkin lymphoma.

This clone was detected only a few times. The chain couples TRBV14 to TRBJ1-6, with TRBD1 matching over 7 bases. V was pared by 4 bases and J by 10 bases, with 7 bases of the junction left unmatched. This CDR3 region has 14 residues. The germline gives CDR1 SGHDN, CDR2 FVKESK. CDR3 residues: CASSPTGVGSPLHF. The CDR3 nucleotides are TGTGCCAGCAGCCCAACAGGGGTAGGCTCACCCCTCCACTTT.

The chain uses TRBV11-3 and TRBJ2-1; D ambiguous. The CDR3 spans 14 residues. CDR1 is SGHNT and CDR2 is YENEEA in the germline V gene. V lost 4 bases and J 6 bases, leaving 13 bases between the germline ends. CDR3 nucleotide sequence: TGTGCCAGCAGCTCCCAGACACACCCCAATGAGCAGTTCTTC. Translation: CASSSQTHPNEQFF.

This chain connects TRBV7-2 to TRBJ2-4, with 7 bases identical to TRBD2. J lost 3 bases, V lost 7 bases, and 9 bases had no gene match. Germline-derived CDR1 and CDR2 are SGHTA and FQGNSA. The CDR3 length is 15 residues. The CDR3 DNA sequence: TGTGCCAGCACCGCCCCTTGGGAGGGCAAAAACATTCAGTACTTC. It is translated as CASTAPWEGKNIQYF.

The chain joins TRBV6-6 to TRBJ1-1; D possibly corresponds to TRBD1 (5 bases). CDR1 and CDR2 (germline): MNHNY, SVGAGI (reference sequence). Trimming took off 5 bases at V and 0 bases at J, with 13 bases between the two ends. The CDR3 has 15 residues. The CDR3 loop is CASSRGWGVNTEAFF. DNA of the CDR3: TGTGCCAGCAGTAGGGGTTGGGGCGTGAACACTGAAGCTTTCTTT.

The chain carries TRBV6-5 and TRBJ1-2, with 9 bases matching TRBD1. V was pared by 6 bases and J by 4 bases, with 9 bases of the junction left unmatched. Germline CDR1 MNHEY, CDR2 SVGAGI. The CDR3 contains 15 residues. This CDR3 reads CASSLRGQGSYGYTF. The CDR3 bases are TGTGCCAGCAGCCTGAGGGGACAGGGTAGCTATGGCTACACCTTC.

This rearrangement joins TRBV6-1 to TRBJ1-5; the D is unclear. This CDR3 region has 13 residues. The V end lost 4 bases, the J end lost 5 bases, and 9 bases lay between the germline ends. Germline values: CDR1 MNHNS, CDR2 SASEGT. The DNA of the CDR3 is TGTGCCAGCAGTGCAACTCGGGATCAGCCCCAGCATTTT. It yields the protein CASSATRDQPQHF.

The genes are TRBV4-3 and TRBJ1-1; possible D gene TRBD1, 5 bases. The germline CDR1 and CDR2 sequences are LGHNA and YSLEER. CDR3 size: 15 residues. Deletions cut 0 bases from V and 3 bases from J, with 11 bases between. The CDR3 sequence is CASSQDLGGYTEAFF. In DNA, the CDR3 is TGCGCCAGCAGCCAAGATCTCGGGGGTTACACTGAAGCTTTCTTT.

This chain connects TRBV2 to TRBJ2-5; D possibly matches TRBD1 or TRBD2 (5 bases each). Trimming took off 1 base at V and 9 bases at J, with 15 bases between the two ends. The CDR3 has 14 residues. Germline CDR1 SNHLY, CDR2 FYNNEI. CDR3 DNA: TGTGCCAGCAGTGAAGTGTCGGGGCCGGTGGCCCAGTACTTC. It is translated as CASSEVSGPVAQYF.

The chain joins TRBV7-8 to TRBJ2-5; 7 nucleotides line up with TRBD2. The germline gives CDR1 SGHVS, CDR2 FQNEAQ. This CDR3 has 13 amino acids. J was trimmed by 2 bases and V by 6 bases; bases with no gene match: 3. The CDR3 spells CASRPGLQETQYF. CDR3 in DNA: TGTGCCAGCAGACCGGGACTACAAGAGACCCAGTACTTC. Filled out from reference TRBV7-8 and TRBJ2-5, the complete variable domain reads GAGVSQSPRYKVAKRGQDVALRCDPISGHVSLFWYQQALGQGPEFLTYFQNEAQLDKSGLPSDRFFAERPEGSVSTLKIQRTQQEDSAVYLCASRPGLQETQYFGPGTRLLVL.

This sequence joins TRBV7-6 and TRBJ2-2; TRBD2 agrees at 14 bases. The CDR3 runs to 16 residues. The germline V gene encodes CDR1 SGHVS and CDR2 FNYEAQ. V dropped 0 bases and J dropped 6; count of bases not matched to a gene: 0. CDR3: CASSLATSGGAGELFF. CDR3 in DNA: TGTGCCAGCAGCTTAGCGACTAGCGGGGGGGCCGGGGAGCTGTTTTTT.

DNA of the CDR3: TGTGCCAGCAGTGAGGTTGGCAGGGGGCAAGGGTCACCCCTCCACTTT. This translates into CASSEVGRGQGSPLHF. This chain links TRBV25-1 with TRBJ1-6, with TRBD1 matching 8 bases. The trim removed 3 bases at V and 10 bases at J, leaving 11 bases unmatched. The CDR3 runs to 16 residues. Per germline, CDR1 MGHDK and CDR2 SYGVNS.

This chain connects TRBV6-5 to TRBJ1-1; D gene uncertain. V shed 6 bases and J shed 4 bases, with 9 bases lying between them. The CDR3 runs 12 residues. Germline CDR1 MNHEY, CDR2 SVGAGI. CDR3 DNA: TGTGCCAGCAGGGAGGAGGGCACTGAAGCTTTCTTT. Amino acids: CASREEGTEAFF.

This clone was seen once. The J gene is TRBJ2-7, the V gene TRBV2, with no clear D. In germline, CDR1 is SNHLY, CDR2 FYNNEI. V was pared by 1 base and J by 2 bases, with 6 bases between. This CDR3 region has 13 residues. The CDR3 nucleotides are TGTGCCAGCAGTGAAGGCTTTACCTACGAGCAGTACTTC. Protein sequence: CASSEGFTYEQYF. Looking up the rest from reference TRBV2 and TRBJ2-7 gives the full variable domain: EPEVTQTPSHQVTQMGQEVILRCVPISNHLYFYWYRQILGQKVEFLVSFYNNEISEKSEIFDDQFSVERPDGSNFTLKIRSTKLEDSAMYFCASSEGFTYEQYFGPGTRLTVT.

The V and J genes are TRBV18 and TRBJ1-2; D possibly corresponds to TRBD1 (5 bases). There are 14 residues in the CDR3. The germline V gene encodes CDR1 KGHSH and CDR2 LQKENI. With 4 bases removed from V and 2 bases from J, the gap between germline ends came to 11 bases. In DNA, the CDR3 is TGTGCCAGCTCACTGGGACGGACAAACTATGGCTACACCTTC. As protein: CASSLGRTNYGYTF.

V is TRBV7-3 and J is TRBJ1-1, with D possibly being TRBD1 (5 bases). The CDR3 spans 13 residues. V was pared by 5 bases and J by 10 bases, with 17 bases between. Germline CDR1 and CDR2: SGHTA and FQGTGA. DNA of the CDR3: TGTGCCAGCAGCCCACAAGGCACAGGACGAGCTTTCTTT. It yields the protein CASSPQGTGRAFF.

The chain joins TRBV2 to TRBJ2-7, with D perhaps given as TRBD1 or TRBD2 (6 bases each). Germline assignment: CDR1 SNHLY and CDR2 FYNNEI. V was shortened by 5 bases and J by 2 bases, with 13 bases between the two germline ends. The CDR3 has 14 residues. Here the CDR3 DNA reads TGTGCCAGCAGTCTACGGGGGCCGCCCTACGAGCAGTACTTC. It yields the protein CASSLRGPPYEQYF. The whole variable domain, remainder taken from reference TRBV2 and TRBJ2-7, is EPEVTQTPSHQVTQMGQEVILRCVPISNHLYFYWYRQILGQKVEFLVSFYNNEISEKSEIFDDQFSVERPDGSNFTLKIRSTKLEDSAMYFCASSLRGPPYEQYFGPGTRLTVT.

The sample holds one count of this clone. This sequence joins TRBV6-1 and TRBJ2-7; 8 bases fit TRBD1. Trimming removed 6 bases from V and 2 bases from J; junction bases left unmatched: 3. CDR1 MNHNS and CDR2 SASEGT come from the germline V gene. This CDR3 spans 13 amino acids. CDR3 in DNA: TGTGCCAGCAGCTGGACAGGGACCTACGAGCAGTACTTC. This gives the protein CASSWTGTYEQYF.

The rearrangement links TRBV5-1 to TRBJ2-5; TRBD2 matches 11 bases. This CDR3 contains 16 residues. CDR1 SGHRS and CDR2 YFSETQ come from the germline V gene. V gave up 4 bases and J gave up 4 bases; unmatched junction bases: 9. CDR3 sequence (DNA): TGCGCCAGCAGCCCCTCCTCCGGGACTAGCGGAGAGACCCAGTACTTC. Its translation: CASSPSSGTSGETQYF.

V usage is TRBV29-1 and J usage is TRBJ2-5; TRBD2 is a possible D gene (5 bases). Germline V CDR1 and CDR2: SQVTM, ANQGSEA. V was pared by 8 bases and J by 1 base, with 17 bases between. This CDR3 has 14 residues. CDR3 nucleotide sequence: TGCAGCATACGCCAAGGGAGTTTCCAAGAGACCCAGTACTTC. It codes for CSIRQGSFQETQYF.

This chain connects TRBV15 to TRBJ2-1, with a possible D match to TRBD1 (6 bases). Germline values: CDR1 LNHNV, CDR2 YYDKDF (reference sequence). Trimming took off 1 base at V and 4 bases at J, with 14 bases between the two ends. The CDR3 contains 16 residues. Here the CDR3 reads CATSRAGDPKYNEQFF. The CDR3 DNA is TGTGCCACCAGCAGAGCAGGGGACCCAAAGTACAATGAGCAGTTCTTC.

This rearrangement joins TRBV27 to TRBJ2-5; D might be TRBD2 (5 bases). Per germline, CDR1 MNHEY and CDR2 SMNVEV (reference sequence). The CDR3 length is 15 residues. The V gene lost 5 bases and the J gene lost 4 bases, with 17 bases spanning the gap. CDR3 DNA: TGTGCCAGCAGTCCTCGAGAGGGAAGAGGAGAGACCCAGTACTTC. Its protein is CASSPREGRGETQYF.

This chain connects TRBV4-3 to TRBJ2-2; maybe TRBD1 (7 bases). Germline CDR1 and CDR2: LGHNA and YSLEER. This CDR3 comprises 16 residues. Trimming shortened V by 0 bases and J by 4 bases, and 12 bases separated the two germline ends. CDR3 DNA sequence: TGCGCCAGCAGCCAAGAAGGAGGGGGCGGCACCGGGGAGCTGTTTTTT. It codes for CASSQEGGGGTGELFF.

The rearrangement links TRBV15 to TRBJ2-6, with D possibly TRBD2 on 6 matching bases. V was trimmed by 5 bases and J by 2 bases, leaving 10 bases between them. The germline gives CDR1 LNHNV, CDR2 YYDKDF (reference sequence). The CDR3 has 15 amino acids. CDR3 amino acids: CATSPRGAGANVLTF. Written as DNA, the CDR3 is TGTGCCACCAGCCCTCGCGGGGCTGGGGCCAACGTCCTGACTTTC.

This chain links TRBV2 with TRBJ1-1; TRBD1 matches at 7 bases. CDR1 and CDR2 from the germline V gene are SNHLY and FYNNEI. V was pared by 1 base and J by 11 bases, with 7 bases of the junction left unmatched. This CDR3 is built from 13 residues. The CDR3 loop reads CASSEGLQTGAFF. DNA of the CDR3: TGTGCCAGCAGTGAAGGCCTCCAGACAGGGGCTTTCTTT.

This clone was counted only a few times. This chain uses TRBV5-4 with TRBJ2-7; weak D call: TRBD1 (6 bases). V shed 1 base and J shed 2 bases, with 13 bases lying between them. The CDR3 has 15 amino acids. From germline, CDR1 is SGHNT and CDR2 YYREEE (reference sequence). The CDR3 reads CASSLLDGTTYEQYF. The CDR3 region has the DNA TGTGCCAGCAGCTTGTTGGATGGGACAACCTACGAGCAGTACTTC.

The chain uses TRBV11-2 and TRBJ2-5; D could derive from TRBD1 or TRBD2 (5 bases each). There are 14 residues in the CDR3. With 0 bases removed from V and 2 bases from J, the gap between germline ends came to 7 bases. CDR1 is SGHAT, CDR2 FQNNGV, per germline. The CDR3 region has the DNA TGTGCCAGCAGCTTAGACTGGGGGCAAGAGACCCAGTACTTC. Its translation is CASSLDWGQETQYF.